The next 28 T cell receptor beta chains were all read from a single sample in a study of cytomegalovirus exposure and HLA in healthy donors. Researchers ran the PCR with 60 Vbeta and 13 Jbeta primers. Using immunoSEQ multiplex PCR, the repertoire was profiled, and TCRdb retains in-frame clones only, with some absent. The table has around 100,000 clones, 60% to 80% seen once; the top ten hold about 5%. Material: PBMCs. These receptors were taken from a woman in her twenties or thirties in good health and CMV-seropositive.

The chain couples TRBV12-5 to TRBJ1-2, with 7 bases identical to TRBD1. Germline values: CDR1 LGHNT, CDR2 FRNRAP. This CDR3 comprises 14 residues. Trimming at V came to 3 bases and at J to 6 bases, leaving 7 bases not matched to a gene. CDR3 protein: CASGLEQGPHGYTF. CDR3 DNA sequence: TGTGCTAGTGGTTTAGAACAGGGGCCCCATGGCTACACCTTC.

This chain joins TRBV28 and TRBJ1-1; D gene uncertain. The CDR3 is 13 amino acids. V was clipped by 6 bases and J by 2 bases, with 10 bases between them. Germline V CDR1 and CDR2: MDHEN, SYDVKM. CDR3: CASRRTRNTEAFF. Here the CDR3 DNA reads TGTGCCAGCAGAAGAACACGTAACACTGAAGCTTTCTTT.

This clone was detected only a few times. V usage is TRBV7-9 and J usage is TRBJ2-7; TRBD1 matches at 7 bases. V gave up 4 bases and J gave up 0 bases; unmatched junction bases: 9. Looked up from germline, CDR1 is SEHNR and CDR2 is FQNEAQ (reference sequence). The CDR3 runs to 16 residues. The CDR3 region has the DNA TGTGCCAGCAGCTCAATTGGGGACAGTGACTCCTACGAGCAGTACTTC. Translating it yields CASSSIGDSDSYEQYF. The variable domain in full, completed from reference TRBV7-9 and TRBJ2-7, reads DTGVSQNPRHKITKRGQNVTFRCDPISEHNRLYWYRQTLGQGPEFLTYFQNEAQLEKSRLLSDRFSAERPKGSFSTLEIQRTEQGDSAMYLCASSSIGDSDSYEQYFGPGTRLTVT.

As DNA, the CDR3 is TGTGCCAGCTCACCACCGGGACAGAGCTCCTACGAGCAGTACTTC. This gives the protein CASSPPGQSSYEQYF. The chain couples TRBV18 to TRBJ2-7; 7 nucleotides match TRBD1. CDR3 size: 15 residues. V trimming: 0 bases; J trimming: 0 bases; junction bases outside the gene matches: 2. The germline V gene encodes CDR1 KGHSH and CDR2 LQKENI.

The chain couples TRBV5-1 to TRBJ2-2; 9 positions match TRBD1. Germline V CDR1 and CDR2: SGHRS, YFSETQ. Trimming took 2 bases from V and 6 from J; bases not matched to a gene: 14. This CDR3 region has 18 residues. CDR3 region: CASSLSSTGTGYSGELFF. The CDR3 region has the DNA TGCGCCAGCAGCTTATCCTCAACCGGGACAGGGTATTCCGGGGAGCTGTTTTTT.

V usage is TRBV5-5 and J usage is TRBJ1-2; D gene unclear. The CDR3 consists of 12 residues. Germline CDR1 SGHKS, CDR2 YYEKEE (reference sequence). Trimming pared 5 bases from V and 0 bases from J, leaving 5 bases between. Written as DNA, the CDR3 is TGTGCCAGCAGGCGGGCTAACTATGGCTACACCTTC. Translation: CASRRANYGYTF.

CDR3: CASSSASGMGYEQYF. CDR3 bases: TGTGCCAGCAGCTCCGCTAGCGGGATGGGTTACGAGCAGTACTTC. V gene TRBV14 combines with J gene TRBJ2-7; 9 positions match TRBD2. The J segment lost 4 bases and the V segment lost 5 bases, leaving 9 bases of the junction unmatched. The germline V gene has CDR1 SGHDN and CDR2 FVKESK. This CDR3 is built from 15 residues.

This clone was counted only a few times. The V gene is TRBV7-3, the J gene TRBJ1-4, with a tentative D call TRBD1 (6 bases). Trimming took off 5 bases at V and 3 bases at J, with 13 bases between the two ends. The CDR3 has 15 residues. Germline-derived CDR1 and CDR2 are SGHTA and FQGTGA. As DNA, the CDR3 is TGTGCCAGCAGCCCAGGCAGGGGTGCTAATGAAAAACTGTTTTTT. It is translated as CASSPGRGANEKLFF. Based on the CDR3 plus reference TRBV7-3 and TRBJ1-4, the full variable domain is GAGVSQTPSNKVTEKGKYVELRCDPISGHTALYWYRQSLGQGPEFLIYFQGTGAADDSGLPNDRFFAVRPEGSVSTLKIQRTERGDSAVYLCASSPGRGANEKLFFGSGTQLSVL.

The chain is built from TRBV5-1 and TRBJ1-1; 11 positions match TRBD1. This CDR3 contains 12 residues. J lost 10 bases, V lost 2 bases, and 1 base had no gene match. Germline values: CDR1 SGHRS, CDR2 YFSETQ. CDR3 in amino acids: CASSFGQGAAFF. CDR3 nucleotides: TGCGCCAGCAGCTTTGGACAGGGGGCAGCTTTCTTT.

A few counts support this clone. V and J are TRBV27 and TRBJ2-1; 7 nucleotides agree with TRBD1. CDR3 length: 13 residues. The V gene end was trimmed by 5 bases and the J gene end by 4 bases; junction bases not matched to a gene: 2. The germline gives CDR1 MNHEY, CDR2 SMNVEV (reference sequence). The CDR3 nucleotides are TGTGCCAGCAGTAAGGACAGGTACAATGAGCAGTTCTTC. Protein: CASSKDRYNEQFF.

The V gene is TRBV9, the J gene TRBJ2-7; 8 bases agree with TRBD2. CDR1 is SGDLS and CDR2 is YYNGEE in the germline V gene. Trimming cost V 1 base and J 3 bases; bases outside gene matches: 6. The CDR3 covers 15 residues. The CDR3 nucleotides are TGTGCCAGCAGCGTAAGGAGCGGGGGTAACTACGAGCAGTACTTC. This codes for CASSVRSGGNYEQYF.

The chain has TRBV6-1 and TRBJ1-5; 7 positions match TRBD1. The V segment lost 5 bases and the J segment 6 bases; nucleotides outside the gene matches: 4. There are 13 residues in the CDR3. In germline, CDR1 is MNHNS, CDR2 SASEGT. CDR3 protein: CASSPTGVQPQHF. The CDR3 DNA follows: TGTGCCAGCAGTCCAACAGGGGTTCAGCCCCAGCATTTT.

V gene TRBV5-6 combines with J gene TRBJ2-7, with D unresolved. This CDR3 is built from 16 residues. V lost 0 bases to trimming and J lost 4 bases, with 17 bases between them. Germline lookup yields CDR1 SGHDT and CDR2 YYEEEE. In DNA, the CDR3 is TGTGCCAGCAGCTTGGCCGGCGGTAGCTCTGAGTACGAGCAGTACTTC. Amino acid sequence: CASSLAGGSSEYEQYF. Full variable domain (remainder filled in from reference TRBV5-6 and TRBJ2-7): DAGVTQSPTHLIKTRGQQVTLRCSPKSGHDTVSWYQQALGQGPQFIFQYYEEEERQRGNFPDRFSGHQFPNYSSELNVNALLLGDSALYLCASSLAGGSSEYEQYFGPGTRLTVT.

The chain employs TRBV14 and TRBJ2-3, with 9 bases matching TRBD1. V lost 4 bases, J lost 5 bases, and 4 bases stayed unmatched. Germline V CDR1 and CDR2: SGHDN, FVKESK. This CDR3 is 14 amino acids long. In DNA, the CDR3 is TGTGCCAGCAGCCGAAACAGGGGGCAAGATACGCAGTATTTT. Encoded protein: CASSRNRGQDTQYF. The full variable domain, its missing parts supplied by reference TRBV14 and TRBJ2-3, is EAGVTQFPSHSVIEKGQTVTLRCDPISGHDNLYWYRRVMGKEIKFLLHFVKESKQDESGMPNNRFLAERTGGTYSTLKVQPAELEDSGVYFCASSRNRGQDTQYFGPGTRLTVL.

V usage is TRBV5-5 and J usage is TRBJ2-3; perhaps TRBD2 as D (6 bases). The germline gives CDR1 SGHKS, CDR2 YYEKEE (reference sequence). This CDR3 comprises 18 residues. Trimming shortened V by 4 bases and J by 1 base, and 22 bases separated the two germline ends. This CDR3 is CASSPLDSLAYGTDTQYF. The DNA for the CDR3 is TGTGCCAGCAGCCCCCTGGACTCCCTAGCGTATGGCACAGATACGCAGTATTTT.

There are a few counts of this clone. The V gene is TRBV2, the J gene TRBJ1-5; 7 bases match TRBD1. Germline V gene sequence: CDR1 SNHLY, CDR2 FYNNEI. V was clipped by 4 bases and J by 4 bases; unmatched bases: 1. The CDR3 is made up of 13 amino acids. CDR3 sequence: CASSVQGNQPQHF. The CDR3 DNA sequence: TGTGCCAGCAGTGTACAGGGGAATCAGCCCCAGCATTTT. Full variable domain (outside the CDR3, taken from reference TRBV2 and TRBJ1-5): EPEVTQTPSHQVTQMGQEVILRCVPISNHLYFYWYRQILGQKVEFLVSFYNNEISEKSEIFDDQFSVERPDGSNFTLKIRSTKLEDSAMYFCASSVQGNQPQHFGDGTRLSIL.

This rearrangement joins TRBV25-1 to TRBJ1-4, with D unresolved. Deletions cut 5 bases from V and 4 bases from J, with 17 bases between. CDR1 and CDR2 (germline): MGHDK, SYGVNS. This CDR3 comprises 16 residues. This CDR3 is CASSIRGRSLNEKLFF. The CDR3 bases are TGTGCCAGCAGTATTAGAGGGCGCTCCCTTAATGAAAAACTGTTTTTT.

The chain joins TRBV7-2 to TRBJ2-1; D might be TRBD1 (6 bases). Germline values: CDR1 SGHTA, CDR2 FQGNSA. The CDR3 consists of 14 residues. V was clipped by 3 bases and J by 3 bases, with 9 bases between them. CDR3 nucleotides: TGTGCCAGCAGCTTGGGACACCTCTACAATGAGCAGTTCTTC. This gives the protein CASSLGHLYNEQFF.

The CDR3 region is CASRRTSGVETQYF. The CDR3 region has the DNA TGCGCCAGCAGGCGGACTAGCGGGGTGGAGACCCAGTACTTC. The chain combines TRBV5-1 with TRBJ2-5; 12 nucleotides line up with TRBD2. This CDR3 is 14 amino acids long. Germline CDR1 is SGHRS and CDR2 is YFSETQ. V trimming: 5 bases; J trimming: 5 bases; junction bases outside the gene matches: 4.

This clone was seen a single time. V usage is TRBV5-1 and J usage is TRBJ1-1; 10 bases map to TRBD1. Trimming took 1 base from V and 8 from J; bases not matched to a gene: 14. The CDR3 sequence is 17 residues long. Per the germline V gene, CDR1 is SGHRS and CDR2 is YFSETQ. CDR3 residues: CASSLSGTGDIDTEAFF. The CDR3 nucleotides read TGCGCCAGCAGCTTGAGCGGGACAGGGGACATAGATACCGAAGCTTTCTTT.

This chain links TRBV10-2 with TRBJ2-3; no reliable D call. Trimming removed 2 bases at V and 6 bases at J, with 3 bases between. The CDR3 consists of 11 residues. The germline V gene encodes CDR1 WSHSY and CDR2 SAAADI. CDR3 coding DNA: TGCGCCAGCAGTGAGCGGGATACGCAGTATTTT. Translated: CASSERDTQYF.

This chain uses TRBV4-2 with TRBJ2-7, with D perhaps TRBD2 (6 bases). This CDR3 has 16 amino acids. Germline V CDR1 and CDR2: LGHNA, YNFKEQ. Trimming took 0 bases from V and 4 from J, leaving 16 bases between them. The CDR3 region is CASSQDNPGESYEQYF. DNA of the CDR3: TGTGCCAGCAGCCAAGATAACCCGGGAGAATCTTACGAGCAGTACTTC.

This clone was recorded a few times. One end of the junction does not line up with germline, which may come from a read error. This CDR3 is CASSPSGIYNEQFF. DNA for the CDR3: TGTGCTAGCAGCCCTAGCGGGATATACAATGAGCAGTTCTTC. The chain combines TRBV7-7 with TRBJ2-1; 9 bases map to TRBD2. CDR1 is SSHAT, CDR2 FNYEAQ, per germline (reference sequence). The CDR3 runs to 14 residues.

The chain combines TRBV7-9 with TRBJ2-3; no firm D call. The CDR3 covers 17 residues. The germline V gene has CDR1 SEHNR and CDR2 FQNEAQ (reference sequence). V lost 5 bases to trimming and J lost 0 bases, with 18 bases between them. This chain's CDR3 is CASSPPVWQVSTDTQYF. The CDR3, as DNA: TGTGCCAGCAGCCCCCCTGTCTGGCAGGTTAGCACAGATACGCAGTATTTT.

The chain couples TRBV5-1 to TRBJ1-1, with D unclear. Germline loops: CDR1 SGHRS, CDR2 YFSETQ. V lost 0 bases and J 0 bases, leaving 9 bases between the germline ends. The CDR3 totals 15 residues. CDR3 DNA: TGCGCCAGCAGCTTGGACGGGAGACTGAACACTGAAGCTTTCTTT. This codes for CASSLDGRLNTEAFF.

As to this clone: Other DNA variants within this sample encode the same CDR3. V usage is TRBV6-1 and J usage is TRBJ1-1; TRBD1 might be the D (5 bases). CDR3 length: 15 amino acids. V was shortened by 3 bases and J by 1 base, with 12 bases between the two germline ends. Germline CDR1 is MNHNS and CDR2 is SASEGT. The CDR3 reads CASSEGQRTNTEAFF. CDR3 nucleotide sequence: TGTGCCAGCAGTGAGGGGCAGCGAACGAACACTGAAGCTTTCTTT.

The chain uses TRBV30 and TRBJ2-7, with D possibly TRBD2 on 5 matching bases. From germline, CDR1 is GTSNPN and CDR2 SVGIG (reference sequence). CDR3 length: 13 residues. The V end was cut by 8 bases, the J end by 0 bases, with 14 bases between. Here the CDR3 DNA reads TGTGCCGTTCAAGCGGAAGCCTCCTACGAGCAGTACTTC. Protein sequence: CAVQAEASYEQYF.

This chain connects TRBV5-1 to TRBJ2-1; 8 nucleotides align to TRBD2. Per germline, CDR1 SGHRS and CDR2 YFSETQ. J was trimmed by 0 bases and V by 4 bases; bases with no gene match: 3. The CDR3 is 15 amino acids. This chain's CDR3 is CASSLSGVSYNEQFF. The CDR3 DNA sequence: TGCGCCAGCAGCCTTAGCGGGGTCTCCTACAATGAGCAGTTCTTC.